Listed below are T cell receptor beta chains from one sample, sequenced in a study of lymphopenia after photon versus proton radiotherapy. Here immunoSEQ multiplex PCR was the method, and the copy in TCRdb shows in-frame clones only, minus some. The sample includes about 40,000 clones, 85% to 90% of them seen just once. This specimen consisted of peripheral blood, obtained from a patient treated with photon-based radiotherapy. The receptors were sampled from a man in his fifties with gastric cancer. The CDR3 runs from the conserved cysteine through the conserved F or W. D genes are given only for firm matches. Expanded clones are given a class, and other clones once, few, many or no size at all.

TRBJ2-3	NA	TRBD2	TRBV27	CASRRAGVLVDTQYF	TGTGCCAGCAGACGAGCGGGAGTGCTCGTGGATACGCAGTATTTT
TRBJ1-2	NA	NA	TRBV28	CASSLRQENYGYTF	TGTGCCAGCAGTTTAAGACAGGAGAACTATGGCTACACCTTC
TRBJ2-3	NA	TRBD2	TRBV30	CAWSEEREATQYF	TGTGCCTGGAGTGAAGAGCGGGAGGCTACGCAGTATTTT
TRBJ1-3	NA	NA	TRBV9	CASSVGRQFPNAIYF	TGTGCCAGCAGCGTAGGACGACAGTTCCCTAACGCCATATATTTT
TRBJ2-7	few	NA	TRBV27	CASSFLGGYEQYF	TGTGCCAGCAGTTTTCTCGGGGGCTACGAGCAGTACTTC
TRBJ1-2	NA	TRBD1	TRBV7-8	CASSLGRRRGQGVYGYTF	TGTGCCAGCAGCTTAGGGCGAAGGCGGGGACAGGGGGTATATGGCTACACCTTC
TRBJ2-2	NA	NA	TRBV6-1	CASRDPRRNTGELFF	TGTGCCAGCAGAGACCCAAGGCGGAACACCGGGGAGCTGTTTTTT
TRBJ1-5	few	NA	TRBV6-6	CASSYSPVSNQPQHF	TGTGCCAGCAGTTACTCGCCGGTGAGCAATCAGCCCCAGCATTTT
TRBJ2-5	NA	NA	TRBV19	CASSTSETQYF	TGTGCCAGTAGTACTTCAGAGACCCAGTACTTC
TRBJ1-1	NA	NA	TRBV19	CASKNTEAFF	TGTGCCAGTAAGAACACTGAAGCTTTCTTT
TRBJ2-3	NA	NA	TRBV7-9	CASSKETGDTQYF	TGTGCCAGCAGTAAAGAGACTGGAGATACGCAGTATTTT
TRBJ2-5	NA	TRBD2	TRBV9	CASSVGPLAGQETQYF	TGTGCCAGCAGCGTAGGGCCCCTAGCGGGCCAAGAGACCCAGTACTTC
TRBJ2-5	NA	NA	TRBV11-2	CASSLVAGSPGETQYF	TGTGCCAGCAGCTTAGTTGCCGGGAGCCCCGGGGAGACCCAGTACTTC
TRBJ1-5	few	NA	TRBV2	CASSEALGENQPQHF	TGTGCCAGCAGTGAAGCGCTGGGGGAAAATCAGCCCCAGCATTTT
TRBJ1-1	NA	NA	TRBV27	CASRQVGGTEAFF	TGTGCCAGCAGACAGGTCGGCGGGACTGAAGCTTTCTTT
TRBJ2-1	once	TRBD2	TRBV7-8	CASSLGGLANYNEQFF	TGTGCCAGCAGCTTAGGGGGACTAGCTAACTACAATGAGCAGTTCTTC
TRBJ2-7	NA	NA	TRBV7-2	CASSLGVRGGYEQYF	TGTGCCAGCAGCTTAGGGGTCCGGGGCGGCTACGAGCAGTACTTC
TRBJ1-2	NA	NA	TRBV6-6	CASIRQESNYGYTF	TGTGCCAGCATCAGACAGGAATCTAACTATGGCTACACCTTC
TRBJ2-1	few	TRBD1	TRBV5-1	CASSQRTGAHNTNEQFF	TGCGCCAGCAGCCAGCGAACAGGGGCGCATAATACGAATGAGCAGTTCTTC
TRBJ2-1	NA	NA	TRBV15	CATSNHGEQFF	TGTGCCACCAGCAATCACGGTGAGCAGTTCTTC
TRBJ1-2	NA	NA	TRBV29-1	CSVPGPSYGYTF	TGCAGCGTTCCGGGTCCCTCCTATGGCTACACCTTC
TRBJ2-7	once	NA	TRBV18	CASSPSSSSYEQYF	TGTGCCAGCTCACCGTCATCCTCTTCCTACGAGCAGTACTTC
TRBJ1-4	NA	NA	TRBV19	CASSDGGRQEKLFF	TGTGCCAGTAGTGACGGGGGAAGGCAGGAAAAACTGTTTTTT
TRBJ2-1	few	TRBD2	TRBV11-1	CASSPLPGLASDEQFF	TGTGCCAGCAGCCCCCTTCCGGGACTAGCATCCGATGAGCAGTTCTTC
TRBJ1-1	NA	NA	TRBV11-2	CASSSGTGTEAFF	TGTGCCAGCAGCTCAGGTACCGGGACAGAAGCTTTCTTT
TRBJ1-2	few	NA	TRBV18	CASSQTEGPNYGYTF	TGTGCCAGCTCCCAAACGGAGGGGCCGAACTATGGCTACACCTTC
TRBJ2-7	NA	NA	TRBV12-1	CASSFGTEEYF	TGTGCCAGCAGCTTCGGGACAGAAGAATACTTC
TRBJ2-7	NA	NA	TRBV7-6	CAGSFGRRGSYEQYF	TGTGCCGGCAGCTTCGGCCGGAGGGGCTCCTACGAGCAGTACTTC
TRBJ2-5	once	NA	TRBV7-8	CASSLTFETQYF	TGTGCCAGCAGCTTAACTTTCGAGACCCAGTACTTC
TRBJ1-5	NA	NA	TRBV4-1	CASSQRPLPVSNQPQHF	TGCGCCAGCAGCCAGCGCCCTCTCCCGGTAAGCAATCAGCCCCAGCATTTT
TRBJ1-2	NA	NA	TRBV11-2	CASSFPQRGLGYGYTF	TGTGCCAGCAGCTTCCCGCAACGGGGTCTAGGCTATGGCTACACCTTC
TRBJ2-5	NA	NA	TRBV12-5	CASGQGLETQYF	TGTGCTAGTGGTCAAGGTCTTGAGACCCAGTACTTC
TRBJ1-2	NA	NA	TRBV7-2	CASSFLRNYGYTF	TGTGCCAGCAGCTTTCTCCGGAACTATGGCTACACCTTC
TRBJ2-5	NA	NA	TRBV6-5	CASSSGLGTQYF	TGTGCCAGCAGTTCCGGGTTGGGGACCCAGTACTTC
TRBJ2-2	NA	NA	TRBV19	CASENSGNTGELFF	TGTGCCAGTGAAAATAGCGGAAACACCGGGGAGCTGTTTTTT
TRBJ2-7	NA	TRBD2	TRBV7-2	CASRATGLAGLEQYF	TGTGCCAGCAGAGCTACGGGACTAGCGGGACTTGAGCAGTACTTC
TRBJ2-3	few	NA	TRBV19	CASKTPSTDTQYF	TGTGCCAGTAAGACACCGAGCACAGATACGCAGTATTTT
TRBJ1-1	NA	NA	TRBV2	CASSRTYMNTEAFF	TGTGCCAGCAGCCGGACCTACATGAACACTGAAGCTTTCTTT
TRBJ1-1	NA	NA	TRBV15	CATSEVRDGSEAFF	TGTGCCACCAGCGAAGTCCGGGACGGAAGTGAAGCTTTCTTT
TRBJ1-3	NA	NA	TRBV5-6	CASSSSGLDGDTIYF	TGTGCCAGCAGCTCCTCAGGTTTAGATGGGGACACCATATATTTT
TRBJ2-5	NA	NA	TRBV5-1	CASSLGTPRETQYF	TGCGCCAGCAGCTTGGGCACACCAAGGGAGACCCAGTACTTC
TRBJ1-5	NA	NA	TRBV2	CASSVFRAGNQPQHF	TGTGCCAGCAGTGTATTCAGGGCTGGCAATCAGCCCCAGCATTTT
TRBJ2-3	once	NA	TRBV6-1	CASVNLGRTDTQYF	TGTGCCAGCGTAAACCTTGGTCGCACAGATACGCAGTATTTT
TRBJ2-2	once	TRBD1	TRBV2	CASSADRGLTGELFF	TGTGCCAGCAGTGCGGACAGGGGGCTCACCGGGGAGCTGTTTTTT
TRBJ2-5	NA	TRBD2	TRBV25-1	CASSERTSGSETQYF	TGTGCCAGCAGTGAAAGGACTAGCGGGTCGGAGACCCAGTACTTC
TRBJ2-2	NA	TRBD2	TRBV6-6	CASSPYLAGHTGELFF	TGTGCCAGCAGTCCTTATCTAGCGGGACACACCGGGGAGCTGTTTTTT
TRBJ2-7	NA	TRBD1	TRBV30	CAWSRPGQGTYEQYF	TGTGCCTGGAGTCGGCCGGGACAGGGAACCTACGAGCAGTACTTC
TRBJ2-1	few	TRBD1	TRBV6-4	CASSPGQGGSYNEQFF	TGTGCCAGCAGCCCGGGACAGGGAGGGTCCTACAATGAGCAGTTCTTC
TRBJ2-1	NA	TRBD2	TRBV27	CASRQAGGGNEQFF	TGTGCCAGTCGCCAGGCGGGAGGGGGCAATGAGCAGTTCTTC
TRBJ2-5	NA	TRBD1	TRBV7-7	CASSRDRGQSETQYF	TGTGCCAGCAGTCGGGACAGGGGGCAGTCGGAGACCCAGTACTTC
TRBJ1-4	few	NA	TRBV4-2	CASSQGDPGGTNEKLFF	TGTGCCAGCAGCCAAGGGGACCCCGGCGGGACTAATGAAAAACTGTTTTTT